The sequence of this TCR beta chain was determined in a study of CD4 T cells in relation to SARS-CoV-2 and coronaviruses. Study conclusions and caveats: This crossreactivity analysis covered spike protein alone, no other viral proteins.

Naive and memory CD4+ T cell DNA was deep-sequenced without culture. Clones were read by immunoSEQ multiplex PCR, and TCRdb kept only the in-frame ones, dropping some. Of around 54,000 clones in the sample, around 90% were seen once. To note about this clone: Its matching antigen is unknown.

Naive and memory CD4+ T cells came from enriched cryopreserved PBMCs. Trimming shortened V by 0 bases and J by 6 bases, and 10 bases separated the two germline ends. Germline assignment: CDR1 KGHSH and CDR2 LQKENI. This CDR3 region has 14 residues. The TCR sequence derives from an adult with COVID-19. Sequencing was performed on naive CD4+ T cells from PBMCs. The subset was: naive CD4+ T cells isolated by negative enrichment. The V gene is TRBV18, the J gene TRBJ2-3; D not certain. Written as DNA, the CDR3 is TGTGCCAGCTCACCACCGGTCCTGGGGGATACGCAGTATTTT. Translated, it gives CASSPPVLGDTQYF.